This TCR beta chain was profiled in a study of CD8+CD57+ T cells in acquired aplastic anemia. The TCR beta profiling, which covered VDJ combination and CDR3 sequence, was carried out using genomic DNA as the template. TCRdb reanalysed the reads using MiXCR and keeps one entry per CDR3 protein. The data contain around 400,000 distinct CDR3 sequences, under 80% of them singletons. The germline V gene encodes CDR1 SEHNR and CDR2 FQNEAQ (reference sequence). CDR3 length: 15 amino acids. V lost 4 bases, J lost 16 bases, and 18 bases stayed unmatched. Sequencing used sorted CD4+, CD8+, or CD8+CD57+ T cells (not recorded which) from PBMCs. V usage is TRBV7-9 and J usage is TRBJ2-1; 8 nucleotides agree with TRBD1. The clonotype originates from a human donor in good health, serving as a control. The CDR3 is CASSSRTGSVTQYFF. The CDR3, as DNA: TGTGCCAGCAGCTCCCGGACAGGGAGTGTTACCCAGTACTTCTTC.